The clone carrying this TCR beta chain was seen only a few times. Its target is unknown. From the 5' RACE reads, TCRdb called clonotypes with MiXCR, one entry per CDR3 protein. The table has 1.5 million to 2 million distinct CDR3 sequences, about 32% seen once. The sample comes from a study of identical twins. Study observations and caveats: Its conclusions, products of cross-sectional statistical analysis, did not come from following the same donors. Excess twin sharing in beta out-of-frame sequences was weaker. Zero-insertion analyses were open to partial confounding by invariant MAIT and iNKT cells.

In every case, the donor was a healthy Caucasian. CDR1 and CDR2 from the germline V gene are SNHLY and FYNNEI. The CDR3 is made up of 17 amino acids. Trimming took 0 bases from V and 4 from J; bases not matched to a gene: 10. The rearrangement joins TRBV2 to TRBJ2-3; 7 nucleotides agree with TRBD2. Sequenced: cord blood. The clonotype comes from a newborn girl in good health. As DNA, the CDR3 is TGTGCCAGCAGTGAAGCTTGGGGGAGGGCTGGAGCAGATACGCAGTATTTT. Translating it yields CASSEAWGRAGADTQYF.